The clone carrying this TCR beta chain was counted only a few times. Its specificity is not known. This CDR3 is built from 11 residues. In germline, CDR1 is LNHNV, CDR2 YYDKDF (reference sequence). V gave up 7 bases and J gave up 5 bases, with 8 bases separating them. It was with 60 Vbeta and 13 Jbeta primers that the PCR ran. The assay was immunoSEQ multiplex PCR, and TCRdb's table has in-frame clones only and misses some. The profile shows about 190,000 clones, almost 80% of them singletons. The data stem from a study of cytomegalovirus exposure and HLA in healthy donors. Study-wide results and limits: Evidence from a later analysis indicated that most CMV-associated TCR beta chains looked HLA-restricted. Specific recognition of CMV antigens was confirmed in vitro for a few chains (all CMV-associated). Later analysis demonstrated an association between a missense DCLRE1C variant and TCR beta V- and J-gene trimming. Per a later analysis, approximately 16,000 TCR beta sequences showed association with HLA alleles at 0.05 false discovery rate.

Sequenced material: PBMCs. This receptor was identified in a woman between 18 and 30 years old in good health and CMV-seronegative. J is TRBJ1-1 and V is TRBV15; weak D call: TRBD1 (5 bases). Here the CDR3 reads CATTGGTEAFF. The DNA for the CDR3 is TGTGCCACCACTGGGGGGACTGAAGCTTTCTTT.